This T cell receptor beta chain appears in the sequencing data of a study of cytomegalovirus exposure and HLA in healthy donors. The PCR ran on 60 Vbeta and 13 Jbeta primers. Produced via immunoSEQ multiplex PCR; TCRdb's table is partial and in-frame only. Its listing shows around 65,000 clones. This CDR3 has 16 residues. V lost 6 bases to trimming and J lost 1 base, with 16 bases between them. Germline V gene data show CDR1 as SNHLY and CDR2 as FYNNEI. The chain uses TRBV2 and TRBJ1-5, with D uncertain. Sequencing was done on a sample of PBMCs. This receptor was identified in a boy aged 5-17 years in good health and CMV-seronegative. The CDR3 nucleotides read TGTGCCAGCAGGGGAGGGCAAACGTGGAGCAATCAGCCCCAGCATTTT. Protein product: CASRGGQTWSNQPQHF. The full variable domain, completed using reference TRBV2 and TRBJ1-5, is EPEVTQTPSHQVTQMGQEVILRCVPISNHLYFYWYRQILGQKVEFLVSFYNNEISEKSEIFDDQFSVERPDGSNFTLKIRSTKLEDSAMYFCASRGGQTWSNQPQHFGDGTRLSIL.